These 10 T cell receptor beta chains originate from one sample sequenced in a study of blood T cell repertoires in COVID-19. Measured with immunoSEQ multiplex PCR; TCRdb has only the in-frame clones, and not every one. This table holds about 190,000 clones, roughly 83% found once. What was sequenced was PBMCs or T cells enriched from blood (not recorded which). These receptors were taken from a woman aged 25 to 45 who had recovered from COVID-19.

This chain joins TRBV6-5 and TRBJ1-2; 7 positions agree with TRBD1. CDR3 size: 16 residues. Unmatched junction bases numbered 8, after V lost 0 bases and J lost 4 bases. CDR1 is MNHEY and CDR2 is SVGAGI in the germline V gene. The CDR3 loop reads CASSYSGVGQPYGYTF. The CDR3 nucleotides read TGTGCCAGCAGTTACTCGGGGGTGGGACAGCCCTATGGCTACACCTTC.

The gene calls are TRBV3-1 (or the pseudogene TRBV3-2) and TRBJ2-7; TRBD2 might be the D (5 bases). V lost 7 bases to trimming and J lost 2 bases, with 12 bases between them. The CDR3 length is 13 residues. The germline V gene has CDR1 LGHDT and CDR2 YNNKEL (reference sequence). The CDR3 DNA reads TGTGCCAGCACCCGTCGGGGAACCTACGAGCAGTACTTC. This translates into CASTRRGTYEQYF.

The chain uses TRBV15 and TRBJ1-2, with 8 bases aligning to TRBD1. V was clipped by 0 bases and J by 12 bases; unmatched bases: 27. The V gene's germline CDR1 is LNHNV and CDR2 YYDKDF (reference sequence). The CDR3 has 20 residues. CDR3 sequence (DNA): TGTGCCACCAGCAGAGATTATACCCAAGGGGGGACAGGACCCCTATGGAAGAACACCTTC. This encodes CATSRDYTQGGTGPLWKNTF.

CDR3 nucleotide sequence: TGTGCCACCCAGTACGGGGTCGGCAATCAGCCCCAGCATTTT. This codes for CATQYGVGNQPQHF. This rearrangement joins TRBV28 to TRBJ1-5; D remains ambiguous. Germline CDR1 is MDHEN and CDR2 is SYDVKM. This CDR3 has 14 residues. Trimming removed 10 bases from V and 2 bases from J, with 15 bases in between.

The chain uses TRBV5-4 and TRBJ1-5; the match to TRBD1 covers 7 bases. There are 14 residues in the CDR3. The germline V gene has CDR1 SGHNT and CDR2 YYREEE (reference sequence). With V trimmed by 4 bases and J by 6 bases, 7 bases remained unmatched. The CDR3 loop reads CASSLRGQGQPQHF. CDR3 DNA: TGTGCCAGCAGCCTGAGGGGGCAAGGTCAGCCCCAGCATTTT.

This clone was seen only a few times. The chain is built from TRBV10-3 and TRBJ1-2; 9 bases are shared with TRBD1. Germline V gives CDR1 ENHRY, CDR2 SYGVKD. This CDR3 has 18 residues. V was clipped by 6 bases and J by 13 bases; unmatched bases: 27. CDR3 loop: CAIRRSKSPPGQGSGLTF. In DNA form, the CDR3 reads TGTGCCATCAGGCGCAGCAAATCGCCTCCGGGACAGGGATCTGGGCTCACCTTC.

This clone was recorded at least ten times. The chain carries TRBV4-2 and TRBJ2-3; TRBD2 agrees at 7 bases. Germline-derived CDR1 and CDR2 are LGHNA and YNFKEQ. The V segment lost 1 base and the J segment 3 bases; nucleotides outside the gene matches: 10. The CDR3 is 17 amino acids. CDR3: CASSQAASGGGTDTQYF. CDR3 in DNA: TGTGCCAGCAGCCAAGCCGCTAGTGGCGGGGGAACAGATACGCAGTATTTT.

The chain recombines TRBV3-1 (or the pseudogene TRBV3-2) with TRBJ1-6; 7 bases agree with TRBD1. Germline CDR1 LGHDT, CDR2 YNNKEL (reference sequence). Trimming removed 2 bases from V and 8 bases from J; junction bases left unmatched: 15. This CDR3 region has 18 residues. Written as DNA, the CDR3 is TGTGCCAGCAGCCAATCTGGATCATCACAGGGGCTATATTCACCCCTCCACTTT. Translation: CASSQSGSSQGLYSPLHF.

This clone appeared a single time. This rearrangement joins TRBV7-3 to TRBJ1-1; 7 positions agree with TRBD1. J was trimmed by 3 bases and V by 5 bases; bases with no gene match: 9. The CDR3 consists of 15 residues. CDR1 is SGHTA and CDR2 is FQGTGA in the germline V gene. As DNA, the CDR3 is TGTGCCAGCAGCCCACAGGGGCCTGGGGACACTGAAGCTTTCTTT. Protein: CASSPQGPGDTEAFF.

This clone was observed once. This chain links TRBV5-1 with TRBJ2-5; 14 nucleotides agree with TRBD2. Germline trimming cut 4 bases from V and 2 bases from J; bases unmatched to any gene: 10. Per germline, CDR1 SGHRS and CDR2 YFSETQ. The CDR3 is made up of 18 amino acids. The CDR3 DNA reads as TGCGCCAGCAGCCCCCGGACTAGCGGGGGGCTCCCGCAAGAGACCCAGTACTTC. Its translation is CASSPRTSGGLPQETQYF.